This T cell receptor beta chain stems from a study of tumor-infiltrating lymphocytes in primary liver carcinoma. Investigators took RNA and DNA out together from roughly 21-30 mg of unsorted bulk tissue. About this clonotype itself: This may come from a read error, since a much larger clone is one base off.

A constant-region primer served to make TCR beta cDNA from roughly 500 ng total RNA. Slightly modified ARM-PCR, run as three nested multiplex PCR rounds, produced the TCR beta libraries. In the first two PCR rounds, TRBV1-TRBV30 forward primers were paired with a C-beta reverse primer, and each round lasted approximately 9 cycles. One entry per CDR3 protein, called by TCRdb with MiXCR from the multiplex PCR reads. Of about 54,000 distinct CDR3 sequences listed, about three quarters are singletons. The CDR3 sequence is 14 residues long. Germline loops: CDR1 GTSNPN, CDR2 SVGIG (reference sequence). The V end was cut by 0 bases, the J end by 1 base, with 9 bases between.

This sequence was found in a man in his forties or fifties with primary liver carcinoma and hepatitis B virus infection. What was sequenced was liver tumor tissue from sampling region 2. The subset is: tumor region T2, inferior pole. The chain recombines TRBV30 with TRBJ1-2; no clear D. This CDR3 reads CAWSVRRINYGYTF. CDR3 sequence (DNA): TGTGCCTGGAGTGTACGTAGGATTAACTATGGCTACACCTTC.